This TCR beta chain came from a study of blood T cell repertoires in COVID-19. For the study at large: Spain, Italy and the United States supplied samples that represented acute and convalescent COVID-19.

This clone was recorded a few times. In the study's own analysis: Amplification from reference gene primers served as the basis for estimated nucleated cell counts. The data were produced by immunoSEQ multiplex PCR, yet TCRdb's version contains in-frame clones alone and is incomplete. V, J and clone size derive from that table, while D and trimming were established from the DNA sequence. The sample yields 95,000 to 150,000 clones, about two thirds seen once. V lost 5 bases and J lost 1, with 8 bases in between. Germline assignment: CDR1 SQVTM and CDR2 ANQGSEA. This CDR3 is 13 amino acids long. V and J are TRBV29-1 and TRBJ1-4; tentative D call: TRBD1 (6 bases). This receptor was identified in a human donor with acute or convalescent COVID-19. The donor label of this sample is uncertain. The sample comprised peripheral blood. CDR3 in amino acids: CSVLGGTNEKLFF. The CDR3, as DNA: TGCAGCGTTCTAGGGGGAACTAATGAAAAACTGTTTTTT.